These 28 T cell receptor beta chains were all obtained from the same sample, sequenced in a study of STAT5B mutations in CD4+ large granular lymphocyte leukemia. Profiled with immunoSEQ multiplex PCR; TCRdb holds only in-frame clones, not every one. The sample carries tens of thousands of clones, 65% to 85% recorded once. Sequences were obtained from CD4+ T cells from blood buffy coats. Receptor source: a human donor in good health.

This chain connects TRBV9 to TRBJ2-1; no clear D. This CDR3 comprises 12 residues. The germline CDR1 and CDR2 sequences are SGDLS and YYNGEE. V was clipped by 0 bases and J by 7 bases, with 5 bases between them. The CDR3 here is CASSVGLNEQFF. CDR3 coding DNA: TGTGCCAGCAGCGTAGGTTTAAATGAGCAGTTCTTC.

The chain carries TRBV10-3 and TRBJ2-7; possibly TRBD2 for D (6 bases). The CDR3 sequence is 13 residues long. Trimming took off 7 bases at V and 5 bases at J, with 15 bases between the two ends. The germline V gene encodes CDR1 ENHRY and CDR2 SYGVKD. The CDR3 here is CAITTSRTHEQYF. The CDR3 DNA is TGTGCCATCACAACTAGCCGGACCCACGAGCAGTACTTC.

This chain uses TRBV2 with TRBJ1-6; no reliable D call. Trimming pared 6 bases from V and 1 base from J, leaving 10 bases between. The germline CDR1 and CDR2 sequences are SNHLY and FYNNEI. The CDR3 is made up of 15 amino acids. CDR3 amino acids: CASSRDRSYNSPLHF. The CDR3 DNA follows: TGTGCCAGCAGCCGGGATCGGTCCTATAATTCACCCCTCCACTTT.

The V gene is TRBV2, the J gene TRBJ2-3; D is unresolved. Germline CDR1 and CDR2: SNHLY and FYNNEI. The CDR3 has 13 amino acids. V gave up 11 bases and J gave up 8 bases, with 20 bases separating them. CDR3 amino acids: CARAPGTDGTQYF. In DNA form, the CDR3 reads TGTGCCCGAGCCCCCGGCACAGATGGTACGCAGTATTTT.

J is TRBJ1-2 and V is TRBV29-1; a weak D match, TRBD1 (6 bases). V lost 4 bases and J lost 4, with 13 bases in between. The CDR3 sequence is 13 residues long. Germline CDR1 is SQVTM and CDR2 is ANQGSEA. This CDR3 is CSVGQQGLYGYTF. The CDR3, as DNA: TGCAGCGTTGGGCAACAGGGACTCTATGGCTACACCTTC. Full variable domain (rest looked up from reference TRBV29-1 and TRBJ1-2): SAVISQKPSRDICQRGTSLTIQCQVDSQVTMMFWYRQQPGQSLTLIATANQGSEATYESGFVIDKFPISRPNLTFSTLTVSNMSPEDSSIYLCSVGQQGLYGYTFGSGTRLTVV.

This clone was detected only once. V usage is TRBV9 and J usage is TRBJ1-1; 7 nucleotides match TRBD1. The V gene end was trimmed by 4 bases and the J gene end by 4 bases; junction bases not matched to a gene: 4. CDR3 size: 13 residues. Germline values: CDR1 SGDLS, CDR2 YYNGEE. CDR3 nucleotide sequence: TGTGCCAGCAGCTTTGGACAGGCCACTGAAGCTTTCTTT. Its translation is CASSFGQATEAFF.

With respect to this clone: One junction end does not reproduce the germline sequence, and a read error may be involved. This chain links TRBV2 with TRBJ1-1; a possible D gene is TRBD1 (5 bases). This CDR3 contains 15 residues. Germline loops: CDR1 SNHLY, CDR2 FYNNEI. This chain's CDR3 is CASNEGQGGITEAFF. As DNA, the CDR3 is TGTGCCAGCAATGAAGGGCAGGGAGGGATCACTGAAGCTTTCTTT.

The J gene is TRBJ2-7, the V gene TRBV7-2; 12 nucleotides match TRBD2. Germline trimming cut 5 bases from V and 1 base from J; bases unmatched to any gene: 9. Germline lookup yields CDR1 SGHTA and CDR2 FQGNSA. This CDR3 is built from 17 residues. The CDR3 reads CASSPQGLAGESYEQYV. CDR3 sequence (DNA): TGTGCCAGCAGCCCCCAGGGACTAGCGGGCGAGTCCTACGAGCAGTACGTC.

This chain joins TRBV5-4 and TRBJ2-5; no definite D call. This CDR3 contains 12 residues. Germline V CDR1 and CDR2: SGHNT, YYREEE (reference sequence). Trimming pared 0 bases from V and 5 bases from J, leaving 5 bases between. This CDR3 reads CASSLDTETQYF. Here the CDR3 DNA reads TGTGCCAGCAGCTTGGATACGGAGACCCAGTACTTC. Full variable domain (remainder filled in from reference TRBV5-4 and TRBJ2-5): ETGVTQSPTHLIKTRGQQVTLRCSSQSGHNTVSWYQQALGQGPQFIFQYYREEENGRGNFPPRFSGLQFPNYSSELNVNALELDDSALYLCASSLDTETQYFGPGTRLLVL.

The chain joins TRBV29-1 to TRBJ2-2; 7 bases fit TRBD1. The V gene end was trimmed by 4 bases and the J gene end by 2 bases; junction bases not matched to a gene: 4. Germline assignment: CDR1 SQVTM and CDR2 ANQGSEA. This CDR3 is built from 14 residues. CDR3 sequence reads: CSVAGQLNTGELFF. CDR3 DNA sequence: TGCAGCGTTGCGGGACAGCTTAACACCGGGGAGCTGTTTTTT.

The chain links TRBV2 to TRBJ2-3; D possibly matches TRBD1 or TRBD2 (5 bases each). The V gene's germline CDR1 is SNHLY and CDR2 FYNNEI. V was trimmed by 6 bases and J by 0 bases, leaving 10 bases between them. CDR3 length: 14 amino acids. The CDR3 DNA sequence: TGTGCCAGCAGCCGGGACGCTAGCACAGATACGCAGTATTTT. Its protein is CASSRDASTDTQYF.

Remarks on this clone: Other DNA sequences from this sample encode an identical CDR3 as well. CDR3 coding DNA: TGTGCCAGCTCACCGGCAGGGGGGAACACTGAAGCTTTCTTT. The encoded protein is CASSPAGGNTEAFF. This chain joins TRBV18 and TRBJ1-1; 7 bases line up with TRBD1. Germline CDR1 reads KGHSH; CDR2 reads LQKENI. The CDR3 consists of 14 residues. J gave up 1 base and V 3 bases, and 2 bases lay outside the gene matches. Full variable domain (rest looked up from reference TRBV18 and TRBJ1-1): NAGVMQNPRHLVRRRGQEARLRCSPMKGHSHVYWYRQLPEEGLKFMVYLQKENIIDESGMPKERFSAEFPKEGPSILRIQQVVRGDSAAYFCASSPAGGNTEAFFGQGTRLTVV.

The chain uses TRBV6-1 and TRBJ2-3; 13 bases align to TRBD2. CDR3 length: 19 residues. Losses at the gene ends were 4 bases for V and 6 bases for J; bases not matched to a gene: 16. CDR1 and CDR2 (germline): MNHNS, SASEGT. CDR3 region: CASSAEATRTSGSLDTQYF. For the CDR3, the DNA is TGTGCCAGCAGTGCCGAAGCGACCAGGACTAGCGGGAGCCTGGATACGCAGTATTTT.

The rearrangement links TRBV2 to TRBJ1-2; a possible D gene is TRBD1 (5 bases). The CDR3 extends over 17 amino acids. Trimming shortened V by 7 bases and J by 6 bases, and 27 bases separated the two germline ends. Germline V gives CDR1 SNHLY, CDR2 FYNNEI. The CDR3 sequence is CASTLPLGQRERDGYTF. The CDR3 region has the DNA TGTGCCAGCACCCTACCGCTGGGGCAGCGCGAAAGGGATGGCTACACCTTC. Full variable domain (outside the CDR3, taken from reference TRBV2 and TRBJ1-2): EPEVTQTPSHQVTQMGQEVILRCVPISNHLYFYWYRQILGQKVEFLVSFYNNEISEKSEIFDDQFSVERPDGSNFTLKIRSTKLEDSAMYFCASTLPLGQRERDGYTFGSGTRLTVV.

V is TRBV18 and J is TRBJ2-3; 14 positions match TRBD2. The V gene end was trimmed by 0 bases and the J gene end by 1 base; junction bases not matched to a gene: 0. The CDR3 loop spans 17 amino acids. Looked up from germline, CDR1 is KGHSH and CDR2 is LQKENI. The CDR3 bases are TGTGCCAGCTCACCACCGGGACTAGCGGGGGGCACAGATACGCAGTATTTT. It is translated as CASSPPGLAGGTDTQYF.

The V gene is TRBV7-2, the J gene TRBJ2-7, with TRBD2 matching over 11 bases. This CDR3 contains 15 residues. Per the germline V gene, CDR1 is SGHTA and CDR2 is FQGNSA. Trimming cost V 5 bases and J 9 bases; bases outside gene matches: 12. As DNA, the CDR3 is TGTGCCAGCAGCACCACTAGCGGGGGAGCGTCGGGGCAGTACTTC. The encoded protein is CASSTTSGGASGQYF.

V and J are TRBV15 and TRBJ2-2, with D tentatively TRBD1 or TRBD2 (6 bases each). CDR1 and CDR2 from the germline V gene are LNHNV and YYDKDF (reference sequence). V lost 0 bases and J 9 bases, leaving 14 bases between the germline ends. The CDR3 sequence is 15 residues long. CDR3 bases: TGTGCCACCAGCAGAGATAGTTCCGGGGGCAGGGAGCTGTTTTTT. Encoded protein: CATSRDSSGGRELFF.

The gene calls are TRBV5-8 and TRBJ2-7; 7 nucleotides align to TRBD1. Germline CDR1 and CDR2: SGHTS and YDEGEE. V trimming: 0 bases; J trimming: 6 bases; junction bases outside the gene matches: 6. The length of the CDR3 is 14 residues. The CDR3 region is CASSLGQGTGEQYF. CDR3 DNA sequence: TGTGCCAGCAGCTTGGGACAGGGTACAGGCGAGCAGTACTTC.

V and J are TRBV18 and TRBJ1-1, with unresolved D. The CDR3 covers 14 residues. Germline V lookup: CDR1 KGHSH, CDR2 LQKENI. V lost 7 bases and J 2 bases, leaving 14 bases between the germline ends. The CDR3 protein is CASFTTPVNTEAFF. In nucleotides, the CDR3 is TGTGCCAGCTTCACCACTCCGGTTAACACTGAAGCTTTCTTT.

The chain is built from TRBV7-9 and TRBJ1-3; D perhaps matches TRBD1 (6 bases). The germline V gene encodes CDR1 SEHNR and CDR2 FQNEAQ (reference sequence). The CDR3 extends over 19 amino acids. The V end was cut by 2 bases, the J end by 4 bases, with 24 bases between. As DNA, the CDR3 is TGTGCCAGCAGCTTATTTGTTGGGGGACAAGTTAACGCCGGAAACACCATATATTTT. Its protein product is CASSLFVGGQVNAGNTIYF.

The rearrangement joins TRBV6-5 to TRBJ2-7; tentative D call: TRBD2 (5 bases). This CDR3 comprises 14 residues. CDR1 MNHEY and CDR2 SVGAGI come from the germline V gene. The ends were cut back, 0 bases at V and 0 bases at J, with 6 bases in the middle. The CDR3 DNA follows: TGTGCCAGCAGTTACTCAGCGGACTCCTACGAGCAGTACTTC. The encoded protein is CASSYSADSYEQYF.

The chain recombines TRBV4-1 with TRBJ1-2; D might be TRBD1 (6 bases). CDR3 length equals 15 residues. CDR1 and CDR2 from the germline V gene are MGHRA and YSYEKL. The V and J ends lost 5 bases and 3 bases respectively, with 16 bases between them. The CDR3 loop reads CASSAPGQPDYGYTF. CDR3 coding DNA: TGCGCCAGCAGCGCACCAGGACAGCCCGACTATGGCTACACCTTC.

In its sample, this clone was seen a few times. The chain carries TRBV18 and TRBJ1-5; weak D call: TRBD1 (6 bases). Germline V lookup: CDR1 KGHSH, CDR2 LQKENI. Deletions cut 5 bases from V and 5 bases from J, with 13 bases between. This CDR3 has 14 amino acids. CDR3 in amino acids: CASSSRGRDQPQHF. The DNA for the CDR3 is TGTGCCAGCTCATCCAGGGGACGTGATCAGCCCCAGCATTTT.

The gene calls are TRBV11-2 and TRBJ1-1; 7 bases align to TRBD1. This CDR3 comprises 15 residues. V gave up 4 bases and J gave up 4 bases; unmatched junction bases: 9. The germline CDR1 and CDR2 sequences are SGHAT and FQNNGV. The CDR3 coding sequence is TGTGCCAGCAGCTCCACTCCGGGACAGACCACTGAAGCTTTCTTT. This encodes CASSSTPGQTTEAFF. Complete variable domain (other parts from reference TRBV11-2 and TRBJ1-1): EAGVAQSPRYKIIEKRQSVAFWCNPISGHATLYWYQQILGQGPKLLIQFQNNGVVDDSQLPKDRFSAERLKGVDSTLKIQPAKLEDSAVYLCASSSTPGQTTEAFFGQGTRLTVV.

This clone was seen a handful of times. This same CDR3 is encoded by further DNA sequences in the sample. The chain carries TRBV28 and TRBJ1-4; D unclear. Between the trimmed V and J ends, which lost 3 bases and 10 bases, there was a span of 9 bases. CDR1 and CDR2 (germline): MDHEN, SYDVKM. The CDR3 consists of 12 residues. CDR3 nucleotides: TGTGCCAGCAGTTTGCGGACGGGAAAACTGTTTTTT. It translates to CASSLRTGKLFF.

The J gene is TRBJ1-2, the V gene TRBV10-3, with a possible D match to TRBD1 (6 bases). The CDR3 sequence is 16 residues long. Deletions cut 0 bases from V and 5 bases from J, with 16 bases between. CDR1 is ENHRY, CDR2 SYGVKD, per germline. CDR3 bases: TGTGCCATCAGTGAGTCGGGGGGCCGTGTTGGATATGGCTACACCTTC. It is translated as CAISESGGRVGYGYTF.

This sequence joins TRBV7-2 and TRBJ1-4; D is undetermined. V was clipped by 11 bases and J by 5 bases, with 12 bases between them. The CDR3 loop spans 12 amino acids. CDR1 is SGHTA, CDR2 FQGNSA, per germline. In DNA form, the CDR3 reads TGTGCCTCCACCGTTCTCAATGAAAAACTGTTTTTT. Its translation is CASTVLNEKLFF.

V gene TRBV7-9 combines with J gene TRBJ2-7, with TRBD1 matching 7 bases. The germline V gene has CDR1 SEHNR and CDR2 FQNEAQ (reference sequence). The trim removed 2 bases at V and 5 bases at J, leaving 3 bases unmatched. CDR3 size: 13 residues. This CDR3 is CASSLKGAHEQYF. The CDR3 nucleotides are TGTGCCAGCAGCTTAAAGGGGGCCCACGAGCAGTACTTC.